This T cell receptor (beta chain) originates from a study of shared clonotypes between healthy human individuals. At the level of the study: Researchers drew samples from a couple of women and a few men aged 18 to 49.

CDR1 and CDR2 from the germline V gene are LNHDA and SQIVND (reference sequence). The CDR3 sequence is 15 residues long. The V gene lost 9 bases and the J gene lost 3 bases, with 20 bases spanning the gap. Turning to this clone: The antigen is unknown.

Splitting the CD4+ cells yielded a CD45RA+ naive subset and a CD45RA-negative memory subset. Regarding the study as a whole: Relative to clonotypes present in all four donors, those not shared had lower generation probabilities. In a few donors, roughly 5.2% of naive CD4 clonotypes appeared in common.

Only in-frame clones appear in the TCRdb table, and some are missing; sequencing was by immunoSEQ multiplex PCR. This table has approximately 2,300,000 clones, 85% to 95% appearing once. This sequence joins TRBV19 and TRBJ1-2; D is possibly TRBD1 (5 bases). The sample was naive CD4+ T cells from PBMCs. As to subset: CD45RA+ positively selected. This TCR was sampled from a man younger than 35 in good health. Some clones in this sample may be carry-over from other donors' samples. The CDR3 DNA is TGTGCCAGCGGGCCCAGGGACCTACCATACTATGGCTACACCTTC. Translating it yields CASGPRDLPYYGYTF.